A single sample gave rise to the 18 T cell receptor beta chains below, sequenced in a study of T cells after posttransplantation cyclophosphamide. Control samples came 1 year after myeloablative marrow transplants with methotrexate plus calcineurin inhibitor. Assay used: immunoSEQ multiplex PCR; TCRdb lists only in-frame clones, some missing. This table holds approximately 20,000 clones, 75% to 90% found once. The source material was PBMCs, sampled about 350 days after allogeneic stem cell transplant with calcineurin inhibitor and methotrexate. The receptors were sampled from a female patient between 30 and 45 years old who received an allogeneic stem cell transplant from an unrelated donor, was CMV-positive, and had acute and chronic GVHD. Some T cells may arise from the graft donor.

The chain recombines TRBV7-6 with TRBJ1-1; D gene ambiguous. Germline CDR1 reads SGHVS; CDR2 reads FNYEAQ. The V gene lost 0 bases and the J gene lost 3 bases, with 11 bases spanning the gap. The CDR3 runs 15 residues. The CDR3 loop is CASSLAPGGDTEAFF. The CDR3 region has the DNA TGTGCCAGCAGCTTAGCTCCCGGCGGTGACACTGAAGCTTTCTTT.

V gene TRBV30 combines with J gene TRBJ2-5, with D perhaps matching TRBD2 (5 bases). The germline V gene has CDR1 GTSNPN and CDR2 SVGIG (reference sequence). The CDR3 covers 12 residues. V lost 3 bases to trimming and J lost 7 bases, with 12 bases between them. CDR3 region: CAWRRGEWTQYF. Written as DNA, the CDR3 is TGTGCCTGGAGACGGGGAGAGTGGACCCAGTACTTC. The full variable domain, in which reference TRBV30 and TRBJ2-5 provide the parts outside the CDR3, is SQTIHQWPATLVQPVGSPLSLECTVEGTSNPNLYWYRQAAGRGLQLLFYSVGIGQISSEVPQNLSASRPQDRQFILSSKKLLLSDSGFYLCAWRRGEWTQYFGPGTRLLVL.

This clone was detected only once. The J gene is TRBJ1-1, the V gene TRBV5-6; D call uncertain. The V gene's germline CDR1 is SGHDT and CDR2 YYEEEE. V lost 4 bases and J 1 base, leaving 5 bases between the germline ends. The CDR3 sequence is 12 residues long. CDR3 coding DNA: TGTGCCAGCAGCCCCTGGAACACTGAAGCTTTCTTT. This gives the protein CASSPWNTEAFF.

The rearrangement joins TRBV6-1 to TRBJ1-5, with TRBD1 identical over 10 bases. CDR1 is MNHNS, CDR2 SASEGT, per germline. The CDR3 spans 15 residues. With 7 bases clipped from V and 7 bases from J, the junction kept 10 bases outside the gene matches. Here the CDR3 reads CASTSADRGFQPQHF. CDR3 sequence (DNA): TGTGCCAGCACCTCCGCGGACAGGGGGTTCCAGCCCCAGCATTTT.

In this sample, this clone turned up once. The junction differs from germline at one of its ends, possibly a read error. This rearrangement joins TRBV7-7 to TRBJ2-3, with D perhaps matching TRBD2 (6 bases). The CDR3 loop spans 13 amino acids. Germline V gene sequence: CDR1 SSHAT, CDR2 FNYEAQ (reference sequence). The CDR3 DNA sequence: TGTGCTAGCAGCGCTACGGGAGCAGATACGCAGTATTTT. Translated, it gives CASSATGADTQYF.

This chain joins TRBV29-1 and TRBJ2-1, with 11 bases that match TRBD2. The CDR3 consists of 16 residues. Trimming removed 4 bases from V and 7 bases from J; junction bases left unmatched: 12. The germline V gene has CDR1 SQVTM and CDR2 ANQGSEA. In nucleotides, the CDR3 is TGCAGCGTTGTGGGGTCTAGCGGGAGGCCGGGGAATGAGCAGTTCTTC. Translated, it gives CSVVGSSGRPGNEQFF.

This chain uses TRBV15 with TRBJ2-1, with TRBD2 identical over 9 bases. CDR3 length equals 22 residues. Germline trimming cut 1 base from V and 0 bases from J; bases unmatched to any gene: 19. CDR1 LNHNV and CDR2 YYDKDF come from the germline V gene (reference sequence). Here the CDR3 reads CATSRVAESRLADLSSYNEQFF. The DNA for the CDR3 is TGTGCCACCAGCAGAGTTGCGGAGTCGAGACTAGCGGATCTCAGCTCCTACAATGAGCAGTTCTTC. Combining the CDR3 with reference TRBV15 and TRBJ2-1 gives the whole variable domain DAMVIQNPRYQVTQFGKPVTLSCSQTLNHNVMYWYQQKSSQAPKLLFHYYDKDFNNEADTPDNFQSRRPNTSFCFLDIRSPGLGDTAMYLCATSRVAESRLADLSSYNEQFFGPGTRLTVL.

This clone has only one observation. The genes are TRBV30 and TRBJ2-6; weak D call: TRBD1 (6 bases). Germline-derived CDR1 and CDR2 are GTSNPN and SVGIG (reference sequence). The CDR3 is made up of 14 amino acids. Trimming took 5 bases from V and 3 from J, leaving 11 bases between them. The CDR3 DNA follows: TGTGCCTGGGGCAGGGGAAGTGGGGCCAACGTCCTGACTTTC. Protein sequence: CAWGRGSGANVLTF.

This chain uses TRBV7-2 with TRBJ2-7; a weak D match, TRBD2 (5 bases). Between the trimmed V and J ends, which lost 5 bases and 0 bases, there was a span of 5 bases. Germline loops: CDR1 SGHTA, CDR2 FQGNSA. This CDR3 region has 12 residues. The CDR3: CASSGSSYEQYF. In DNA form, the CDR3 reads TGTGCCAGCAGCGGGAGCTCCTACGAGCAGTACTTC.

The CDR3 DNA reads TGTGCCAGCAGCTTAGCCCTGGGGGGGTGGACCCAGTACTTC. It is translated as CASSLALGGWTQYF. The V and J genes are TRBV11-2 and TRBJ2-5; TRBD2 matches at 7 bases. Germline V CDR1 and CDR2: SGHAT, FQNNGV. This CDR3 spans 14 amino acids. Trimming at V came to 1 base and at J to 7 bases, leaving 6 bases not matched to a gene. The full variable domain, in which reference TRBV11-2 and TRBJ2-5 provide the parts outside the CDR3, is EAGVAQSPRYKIIEKRQSVAFWCNPISGHATLYWYQQILGQGPKLLIQFQNNGVVDDSQLPKDRFSAERLKGVDSTLKIQPAKLEDSAVYLCASSLALGGWTQYFGPGTRLLVL.

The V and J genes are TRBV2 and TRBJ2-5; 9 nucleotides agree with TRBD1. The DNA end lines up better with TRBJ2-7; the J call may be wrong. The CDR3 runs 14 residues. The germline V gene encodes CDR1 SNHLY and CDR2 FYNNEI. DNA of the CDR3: TGTGCCAGCAGGGGGACAGGGTTGACCTACGAGCAGTACTTC. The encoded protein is CASRGTGLTYEQYF.

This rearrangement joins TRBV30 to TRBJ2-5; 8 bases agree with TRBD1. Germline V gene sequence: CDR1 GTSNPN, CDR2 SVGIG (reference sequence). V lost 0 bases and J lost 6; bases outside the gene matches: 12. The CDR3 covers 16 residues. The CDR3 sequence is CAWSVSGAGGFQTQYF. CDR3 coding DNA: TGTGCCTGGAGTGTATCGGGAGCAGGGGGCTTTCAGACCCAGTACTTC.

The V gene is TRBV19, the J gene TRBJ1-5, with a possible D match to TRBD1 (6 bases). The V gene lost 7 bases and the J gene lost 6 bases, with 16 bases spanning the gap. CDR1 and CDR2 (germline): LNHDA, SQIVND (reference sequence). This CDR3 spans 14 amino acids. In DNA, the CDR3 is TGTGCCAGTAAAGTAGCAGGGGTCGGTCAGCCCCAGCATTTT. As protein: CASKVAGVGQPQHF.

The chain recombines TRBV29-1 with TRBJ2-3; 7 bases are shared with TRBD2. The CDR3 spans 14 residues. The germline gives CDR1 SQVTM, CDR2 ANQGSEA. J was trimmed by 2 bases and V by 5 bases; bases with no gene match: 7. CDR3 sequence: CSVLLADNTDTQYF. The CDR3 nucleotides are TGCAGCGTTCTCCTAGCGGATAACACAGATACGCAGTATTTT.

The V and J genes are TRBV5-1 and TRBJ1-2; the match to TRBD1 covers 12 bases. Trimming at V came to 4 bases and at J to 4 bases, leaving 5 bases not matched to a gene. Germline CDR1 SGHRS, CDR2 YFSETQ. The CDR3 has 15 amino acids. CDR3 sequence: CASSPGTGGPYGYTF. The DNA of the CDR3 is TGCGCCAGCAGCCCTGGGACAGGGGGCCCCTATGGCTACACCTTC.

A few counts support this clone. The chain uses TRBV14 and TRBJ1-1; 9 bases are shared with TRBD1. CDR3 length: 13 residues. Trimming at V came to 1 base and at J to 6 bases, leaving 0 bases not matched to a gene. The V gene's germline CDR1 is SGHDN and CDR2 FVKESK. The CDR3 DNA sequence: TGTGCCAGCAGCCAAGGGACAGGGGCTGAAGCTTTCTTT. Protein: CASSQGTGAEAFF.

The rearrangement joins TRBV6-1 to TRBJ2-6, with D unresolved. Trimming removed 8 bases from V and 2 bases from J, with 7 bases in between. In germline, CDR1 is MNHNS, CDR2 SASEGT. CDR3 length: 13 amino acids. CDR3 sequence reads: CASLNTGANVLTF. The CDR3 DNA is TGTGCCAGCCTTAACACTGGGGCCAACGTCCTGACTTTC.

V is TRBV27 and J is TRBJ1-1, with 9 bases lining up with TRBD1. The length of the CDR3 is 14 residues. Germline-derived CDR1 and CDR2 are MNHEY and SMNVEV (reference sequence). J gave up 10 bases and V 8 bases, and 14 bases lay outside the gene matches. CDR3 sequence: CASGPTGGIVGAFF. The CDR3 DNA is TGTGCCAGCGGCCCGACAGGGGGAATAGTAGGAGCTTTCTTT.